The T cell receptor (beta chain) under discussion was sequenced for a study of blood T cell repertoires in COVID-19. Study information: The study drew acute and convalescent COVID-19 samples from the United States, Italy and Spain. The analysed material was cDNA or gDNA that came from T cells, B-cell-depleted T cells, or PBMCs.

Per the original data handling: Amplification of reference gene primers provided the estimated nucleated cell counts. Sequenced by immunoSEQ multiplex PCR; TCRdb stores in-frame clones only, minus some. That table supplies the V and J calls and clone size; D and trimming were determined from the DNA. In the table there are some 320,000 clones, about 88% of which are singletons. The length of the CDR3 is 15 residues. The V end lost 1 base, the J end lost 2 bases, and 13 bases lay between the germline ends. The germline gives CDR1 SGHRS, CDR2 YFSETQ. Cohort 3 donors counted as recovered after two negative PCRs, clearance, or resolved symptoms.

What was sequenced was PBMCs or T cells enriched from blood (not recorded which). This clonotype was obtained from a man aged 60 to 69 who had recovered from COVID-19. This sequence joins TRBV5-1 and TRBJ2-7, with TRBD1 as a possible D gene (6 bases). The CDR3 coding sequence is TGCGCCAGCAGCTTGTCTCAGGGGACCACCTACGAGCAGTACTTC. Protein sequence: CASSLSQGTTYEQYF.